Given below is one TCR beta chain in context. Its antigen remains unidentified. The CDR3 extends over 16 amino acids. From germline, CDR1 is SGHDT and CDR2 YYEEEE. V shed 1 base and J 3 bases; nucleotides not matched to a gene: 5. Clones were sequenced by immunoSEQ multiplex PCR, and TCRdb holds only the in-frame ones, with some missing. The sample lists about a million clones, about 77% occurring once. Both subsets, CD45RA+ naive and CD45RA-negative memory, were split from the CD4+ cells. The record originates from a study of shared clonotypes between healthy human individuals. Study results and caveats: Relative to clonotypes present in all four donors, those not shared had lower generation probabilities.

Sequencing was performed on memory CD4+ T cells sorted from blood. This sample's subset: CD45RA-negative fraction. The receptor's source is a man aged 18 to 29 in good health. The chain links TRBV5-6 to TRBJ2-3; 10 bases agree with TRBD1. The CDR3 coding sequence is TGTGCCAGCAGCTTGCGGGGACAGGGGAAAACAGATACGCAGTATTTT. Translation gives CASSLRGQGKTDTQYF.